The 30 T cell receptor beta chains below all came from one sample that was sequenced in a study of blood T cells in healthy people across ages. The use of a sample-barcoded 5' primer and a J-beta primer mix characterized a second PCR of about 6 to 12 cycles. Via MiXCR, TCRdb re-called the 5' RACE reads, giving one row per CDR3 protein. Among about 1,000,000 distinct CDR3 sequences, 40% to 50% were seen once, and the ten largest hold approximately 17%. Sample: blood. The receptors were sampled from a woman aged 60-75 years in good health.

The genes are TRBV20-1 and TRBJ2-2; tentative D call: TRBD2 (6 bases). V was shortened by 3 bases and J by 1 base, with 9 bases between the two germline ends. CDR1 is DFQATT and CDR2 is SNEGSKA in the germline V gene (reference sequence). The CDR3 has 14 residues. CDR3 loop: CSASGGENTGELFF. The CDR3 DNA reads TGCAGTGCTAGCGGCGGGGAGAACACCGGGGAGCTGTTTTTT.

The chain is built from TRBV10-3 and TRBJ1-5, with no clear D. The CDR3 is 13 amino acids. Germline assignment: CDR1 ENHRY and CDR2 SYGVKD. V dropped 2 bases and J dropped 7 bases, with 9 bases sitting between them. The DNA of the CDR3 is TGTGCCATCAGTGAGGGATCGGGGCAGCCCCAGCATTTT. It translates to CAISEGSGQPQHF.

This clonotype was observed a handful of times. The chain joins TRBV7-7 to TRBJ2-3; 7 bases match TRBD2. The V segment lost 5 bases and the J segment 6 bases; nucleotides outside the gene matches: 8. Germline CDR1 and CDR2: SSHAT and FNYEAQ (reference sequence). The CDR3 has 14 amino acids. Here the CDR3 reads CASSPGLGSDTQYF. The CDR3 DNA sequence: TGTGCCAGCAGCCCCGGACTAGGATCGGATACGCAGTATTTT.

The rearrangement joins TRBV9 to TRBJ2-1; D unresolved. The CDR3 runs 13 residues. The germline CDR1 and CDR2 sequences are SGDLS and YYNGEE. The V end lost 2 bases, the J end lost 7 bases, and 10 bases lay between the germline ends. The CDR3 DNA reads as TGTGCCAGCAGCGTGCTCCTCTCAAATGAGCAGTTCTTC. Protein product: CASSVLLSNEQFF.

The chain carries TRBV20-1 and TRBJ1-6, with 7 positions matching TRBD1. Germline trimming cut 4 bases from V and 6 bases from J; bases unmatched to any gene: 6. Germline CDR1 reads DFQATT; CDR2 reads SNEGSKA (reference sequence). The CDR3 is 14 amino acids. The CDR3 DNA reads as TGCAGTGCTAACGACAGGGTCGGTAATTCACCCCTCCACTTT. The encoded protein is CSANDRVGNSPLHF.

J is TRBJ2-1 and V is TRBV27, with a weak D call TRBD1 (6 bases). This CDR3 comprises 17 residues. Trimming removed 4 bases from V and 0 bases from J, with 16 bases in between. The germline V gene encodes CDR1 MNHEY and CDR2 SMNVEV (reference sequence). CDR3 coding DNA: TGTGCCAGCAGTTCCTCCAAGACAGGCAGCTCCTACAATGAGCAGTTCTTC. Translated, it gives CASSSSKTGSSYNEQFF.

A few counts support this clonotype. The gene calls are TRBV5-1 and TRBJ2-7; D is undetermined. The last part of the DNA fits TRBJ2-5 better; the J call may be wrong. CDR1 and CDR2 (germline): SGHRS, YFSETQ. The CDR3 covers 11 residues. CDR3 DNA: TGCGCCAGCAGCTTGGTGAGGACCCAGTACTTC. Translating it yields CASSLVRTQYF.

The chain uses TRBV5-8 and TRBJ2-3; 8 bases line up with TRBD1. CDR1 is SGHTS and CDR2 is YDEGEE in the germline V gene. Germline trimming cut 4 bases from V and 2 bases from J; bases unmatched to any gene: 9. This CDR3 contains 16 residues. CDR3 in amino acids: CASSPWTGRTTDTQYF. The CDR3 bases are TGTGCCAGCAGCCCATGGACAGGGCGGACCACAGATACGCAGTATTTT.

The V call is TRBV12-3 or TRBV12-4, the J call TRBJ2-1; D gene uncertain. There are 13 residues in the CDR3. V gave up 4 bases and J gave up 10 bases, with 14 bases separating them. The CDR3 here is CASSYRTRQEQFF. The CDR3 bases are TGTGCCAGCAGTTATAGGACCCGTCAGGAGCAGTTCTTC.

There are a few counts of this clonotype. This chain connects TRBV6-2 or TRBV6-3 to TRBJ1-2; 7 positions match TRBD1. CDR1 and CDR2 (germline): MNHEY, SVGEGT. This CDR3 spans 12 amino acids. V gave up 6 bases and J gave up 8 bases; unmatched junction bases: 6. Here the CDR3 reads CASRLTGVGYTF. CDR3 bases: TGTGCCAGCAGATTAACAGGGGTCGGCTACACCTTC.

V usage is TRBV27 and J usage is TRBJ2-6, with a possible D match to TRBD1 (7 bases). The CDR3 runs to 17 residues. The germline gives CDR1 MNHEY, CDR2 SMNVEV (reference sequence). The V end was cut by 3 bases, the J end by 2 bases, with 14 bases between. CDR3 amino acids: CASSFSRGVAGANVLTF. CDR3 DNA sequence: TGTGCCAGCAGTTTCTCCAGGGGGGTAGCTGGGGCCAACGTCCTGACTTTC.

This clonotype was recorded at least ten times. V gene TRBV5-1 combines with J gene TRBJ2-3; 11 nucleotides agree with TRBD1. The germline CDR1 and CDR2 sequences are SGHRS and YFSETQ. The V gene end was trimmed by 4 bases and the J gene end by 1 base; junction bases not matched to a gene: 2. The CDR3 consists of 15 residues. CDR3 in DNA: TGCGCCAGCAGCGCGGGACAGGGGGGCACAGATACGCAGTATTTT. This encodes CASSAGQGGTDTQYF.

The chain is built from TRBV28 and TRBJ1-1; D uncertain. Between the trimmed V and J ends, which lost 5 bases and 4 bases, there was a span of 8 bases. CDR1 MDHEN and CDR2 SYDVKM come from the germline V gene. The CDR3 runs to 12 residues. The DNA of the CDR3 is TGTGCCAGCAGTGTAGTTGGCACTGAAGCTTTCTTT. Translated, it gives CASSVVGTEAFF.

This clonotype was found a few times. The chain joins TRBV29-1 to TRBJ2-7; 9 bases line up with TRBD1. J was trimmed by 4 bases and V by 3 bases; bases with no gene match: 7. The CDR3 extends over 14 amino acids. Germline assignment: CDR1 SQVTM and CDR2 ANQGSEA. CDR3 DNA sequence: TGCAGCGTTGAGGCTCCCGGGACAGGGTACGAGCAGTACTTC. Amino acid sequence: CSVEAPGTGYEQYF.

The rearrangement joins TRBV3-1 to TRBJ2-5; 9 bases agree with TRBD1. This CDR3 contains 15 residues. Losses at the gene ends were 4 bases for V and 4 bases for J; bases not matched to a gene: 7. In germline, CDR1 is LGHDT, CDR2 YNNKEL (reference sequence). DNA for the CDR3: TGTGCCAGCAGCCCCTTTTGGGGACAGGGAGAGACCCAGTACTTC. Its translation: CASSPFWGQGETQYF.

The sample holds a few counts of this clonotype. The rearrangement links TRBV12-5 to TRBJ1-5; the D is unclear. With 1 base removed from V and 4 bases from J, the gap between germline ends came to 2 bases. The CDR3 consists of 12 residues. Germline values: CDR1 LGHNT, CDR2 FRNRAP. The DNA of the CDR3 is TGTGCTAGTGGTTTGGGTAATCAGCCCCAGCATTTT. It translates to CASGLGNQPQHF.

The chain combines TRBV6-5 with TRBJ2-1; 9 positions match TRBD2. The CDR3 contains 16 residues. Looked up from germline, CDR1 is MNHEY and CDR2 is SVGAGI. V lost 5 bases and J lost 4; bases outside the gene matches: 9. The CDR3: CASSHTLTSGYNEQFF. In DNA, the CDR3 is TGTGCCAGCAGTCACACGCTGACTAGCGGTTACAATGAGCAGTTCTTC.

The chain combines TRBV20-1 with TRBJ2-1, with TRBD2 matching over 7 bases. The J call is in doubt because the DNA end fits TRBJ2-7 better. Germline CDR1 reads DFQATT; CDR2 reads SNEGSKA (reference sequence). CDR3 length equals 14 residues. The CDR3 region is CSASSGISYNEQYF. The CDR3 coding sequence is TGCAGTGCTAGCAGCGGGATCTCCTACAATGAGCAGTACTTC.

For the CDR3, the DNA is TGCAGTGCTAGGGTCCGCGCCGGGAGTTTGGATTCACCCCTCCACTTT. Protein product: CSARVRAGSLDSPLHF. The chain carries TRBV20-1 and TRBJ1-6; D unclear. Germline V gene lookup returns CDR1 DFQATT and CDR2 SNEGSKA (reference sequence). CDR3 length: 16 amino acids. V was cut by 3 bases and J by 8 bases, with 20 bases left in between.

The table lists this clonotype with a count of one. Compared with germline, one end of the junction differs, possibly owing to a read error. The chain carries TRBV25-1 and TRBJ2-3, with D possibly being TRBD1 (6 bases). Germline CDR1 reads MGHDK; CDR2 reads SYGVNS. This CDR3 comprises 16 residues. The CDR3 spells CASSQPTGLGTDAQYF. The CDR3 DNA sequence: TGTGCCAGCAGTCAGCCGACAGGCCTCGGCACAGATGCGCAGTATTTT.

Remarks on this clonotype: One end of the junction fails to match germline, which may point to a read error. The CDR3 protein is CVSSFPVLAQGDTQYF. The CDR3 region has the DNA TGTGTCAGCAGCTTCCCCGTACTGGCCCAGGGAGATACGCAGTATTTT. The gene calls are TRBV7-2 and TRBJ2-3; D is possibly TRBD1 (5 bases). Germline loops: CDR1 SGHTA, CDR2 FQGNSA. The length of the CDR3 is 16 residues.

The gene calls are TRBV7-9 and TRBJ1-4; no reliable D call. This CDR3 has 14 amino acids. Germline V CDR1 and CDR2: SEHNR, FQNEAQ (reference sequence). V lost 1 base to trimming and J lost 11 bases, with 14 bases between them. The CDR3: CASSLEGQAPKLFF. CDR3 sequence (DNA): TGTGCCAGCAGCTTAGAAGGGCAGGCACCTAAACTGTTTTTT.

This clonotype appeared a few times. The chain is built from TRBV7-2 and TRBJ2-1, with TRBD1 as a possible D gene (5 bases). Germline-derived CDR1 and CDR2 are SGHTA and FQGNSA. The V and J ends lost 5 bases and 7 bases respectively, with 15 bases between them. The CDR3 is 14 residues long. Here the CDR3 DNA reads TGTGCCAGCAGCCCCTCGGTCAGGGCAAATGAGCAGTTCTTC. This gives the protein CASSPSVRANEQFF.

The chain employs TRBV29-1 and TRBJ2-1; 14 bases are shared with TRBD2. The CDR3 consists of 17 residues. Germline-derived CDR1 and CDR2 are SQVTM and ANQGSEA. V lost 6 bases and J lost 0; bases outside the gene matches: 7. The CDR3 spells CSVAGLAGALSYNEQFF. DNA of the CDR3: TGCAGCGTCGCGGGACTAGCGGGAGCGCTCTCCTACAATGAGCAGTTCTTC.

The rearrangement uses TRBV5-1 and TRBJ1-1; D is possibly TRBD1 (5 bases). CDR1 and CDR2 from the germline V gene are SGHRS and YFSETQ. V was shortened by 0 bases and J by 6 bases, with 12 bases between the two germline ends. The CDR3 has 14 amino acids. The CDR3 is CASSLEVRGAEAFF. CDR3 coding DNA: TGCGCCAGCAGCTTGGAGGTTAGGGGCGCTGAAGCTTTCTTT. Complete variable domain (other parts from reference TRBV5-1 and TRBJ1-1): KAGVTQTPRYLIKTRGQQVTLSCSPISGHRSVSWYQQTPGQGLQFLFEYFSETQRNKGNFPGRFSGRQFSNSRSEMNVSTLELGDSALYLCASSLEVRGAEAFFGQGTRLTVV.

This clonotype was recorded a few times. The chain uses TRBV6-6 and TRBJ2-4; possible D gene TRBD1, 5 bases. CDR3 length: 15 residues. Germline-derived CDR1 and CDR2 are MNHNY and SVGAGI (reference sequence). V was cut by 3 bases and J by 2 bases, with 11 bases left in between. The DNA for the CDR3 is TGTGCCAGCAGTTATCCTCCAGGGACCAAAAACATTCAGTACTTC. Amino acid sequence: CASSYPPGTKNIQYF.

As concerns this clonotype: A much larger clone differs by one base, so this may be a read error. This rearrangement joins TRBV29-1 to TRBJ2-7, with 11 positions matching TRBD2. The CDR3 runs to 16 residues. The V gene's germline CDR1 is SQVTM and CDR2 ANQGSEA. With 4 bases clipped from V and 3 bases from J, the junction kept 11 bases outside the gene matches. CDR3 DNA sequence: TGCAGCGTTGCCGGCTTTACTAGCGGGAGCTTCTACGAGCAGTACTTC. Its protein product is CSVAGFTSGSFYEQYF.

The CDR3 coding sequence is TGTGCCAGCAGCTTAACCCAGGGCCGGAACGAGCAGTACTTC. Encoded protein: CASSLTQGRNEQYF. The chain couples TRBV7-8 to TRBJ2-7; a weak D match, TRBD1 (5 bases). This CDR3 is 14 amino acids long. Germline assignment: CDR1 SGHVS and CDR2 FQNEAQ. V lost 2 bases to trimming and J lost 5 bases, with 13 bases between them.

This clonotype showed up just once. The J gene is TRBJ2-1, the V gene TRBV21-1; the D segment call TRBD2 is taken from the table without a DNA check. TRBV21-1 is labeled a pseudogene. The CDR3 runs to 19 residues. Here the CDR3 DNA reads TGTGCCAGCAGCAAAGCGCTTTATCGGAGGACTAGTGGGTACAATGAGCAGTTCTTC. This translates into CASSKALYRRTSGYNEQFF.

This clonotype has only a few counts. V usage is TRBV20-1 and J usage is TRBJ1-5, with no clear D. The CDR3 is 17 residues long. V lost 1 base and J 0 bases, leaving 16 bases between the germline ends. Germline CDR1 reads DFQATT; CDR2 reads SNEGSKA (reference sequence). Here the CDR3 reads CSARVGGQSYSNQPQHF. The DNA of the CDR3 is TGCAGTGCTAGAGTAGGTGGGCAGAGTTATAGCAATCAGCCCCAGCATTTT.